This TCR beta chain was captured by sequencing in a study of cytomegalovirus exposure and HLA in healthy donors. About the study: From about 200 million T cells, an earlier analysis saw around 120 million unique TCR beta sequences. Early released data comprised tens of millions of unique TCRs from HLA-typed donors. Study findings and constraints: Prediction of most subjects' HLA-A and HLA-B alleles by TCR beta sequences was reportedly accurate.

All donors participated as healthy donors of bone marrow. Germline V CDR1 and CDR2: SGHTA, FQGTGA. The V segment lost 2 bases and the J segment 0 bases; nucleotides outside the gene matches: 6. This CDR3 spans 17 amino acids. About this clone itself: Its antigen is not identified.

Primers: 60 Vbeta forward and 13 Jbeta reverse. The data were produced by immunoSEQ multiplex PCR, yet TCRdb's version contains in-frame clones alone and is incomplete. Found here are more than 140,000 clones; the top ten clones hold over 2%. The receptor's source is a woman aged 18-29 years in good health and CMV-seronegative. The rearrangement uses TRBV7-3 and TRBJ2-2; 7 nucleotides line up with TRBD2. Sample: PBMCs. CDR3 sequence reads: CASSLFPSGSNTGELFF. In nucleotides, the CDR3 is TGTGCCAGCAGCTTATTTCCTAGCGGTTCGAACACCGGGGAGCTGTTTTTT.